The source of this TCR beta chain is a study of long-term antiretroviral therapy in people with HIV (dated by TCRdb to between 2021 and 2024). Background on the whole study: Collection of the earliest samples took place about a decade ahead of the 2015 WHO recommendation for immediate ART, at a time when ART was typically delayed until CD4 counts fell. A total of 192 cryopreserved PBMC samples were contributed to the cohort by 30 adults with confirmed HIV infection, with samples collected serially over a mean of 6 years (range 1-12). Of the 30 to 35 participants with HIV, approximately ten were female. A retrospective serial study tested whether ART initiation and durable HIV suppression were associated with changes in peripheral blood TRB repertoire composition and diversity. No cross-contamination during QIAcube processing was shown when test extractions of a monoclonal T-cell line were performed alongside fewer than 35 polyclonal samples.

The CDR3 holds 18 amino acids from the cysteine to the phenylalanine. CDR3 DNA is the only sequence kept; it has 54 bases, read in frame from the first base. CDR1 MNHEY and CDR2 SMNVEV were looked up in the germline V gene (reference sequence). Ends trimmed: V by 3 bases, J by 4 bases; bases unmatched to a gene: 17. To be included, a participant needed at least one PBMC sample from before ART initiation plus at least two post-ART samples. Treatment was received in the United States of America by all participants with HIV. Before DNA extraction, cryopreserved samples of roughly 0.85-11 million PBMC were thawed and then washed. At the time of the earliest PBMC sample for each participant with HIV, ages ranged from roughly 23 to 55 years. PBMC samples were contributed by each participant from 1-4 timepoints before ART initiation and 2-8 timepoints after ART initiation, with a median of 7 samples. Serial HIV viral load, CD4+ T-cell count, ART history and demographic data were obtained for every participant. A Qiagen kit on a QIAcube was used to extract genomic DNA from unsorted PBMC, with samples processed in batches of 12.

The immunoSEQ hsTCRB v3.0 assay was used at survey level resolution to sequence the TRB variable region. TRB sequencing targeted a depth of about 40,000-55,000 T-cell genomes per sample. Pooled TRB libraries were sequenced on an Illumina MiSeq with a v3 150-cycle kit. Under the source paper's analysis protocol: Analysis of repertoires was carried out in R inside a reproducible Nextflow workflow spanning QC, data transformation and analysis. LymphoSeq2, an R package for exploring AIRR-Seq data, was used to implement custom analyses. After excluding a few samples that yielded fewer than 5000 total TRB sequences, some 180 HIV repertoires remained for analysis. Among the approximately 190 retained HIV repertoires, 55 to 65 were collected before ART initiation and roughly 130 were collected after ART initiation. Each repertoire was downsampled to 5000 TRB nucleotide sequences, and summary statistics were averaged across 100 downsampling iterations. TRB sequences were retained for analysis only if CDR3 regions of at least seven amino acids were present. Diversity was assessed using a clonality score derived from Shannon entropy and using the Gini coefficient. Repertoire networks linked the top 5000 CDR3 amino acid sequences whenever two sequences differed by an edit distance of one. GLIPH2 predicted antigen specificity groups and MHC restriction for TRB CDR3 amino acid sequences. CDR3 amino acid sequences were matched against VDJdb and McPAS-TCR to flag known CMV, EBV, HIV or tissue antigen associations. Pre-ART, post-ART and control groups were compared with Wilcoxon signed-rank tests and Holm-Bonferroni correction. TCRdb carries this immuneACCESS record with in-frame sequences only. Its versions omit some clonotypes, under half of them owing to an unresolved V gene in the studies checked, with the rest unexplained. Clone size and V and J calls were adopted from that table, with D and trimming inferred from the DNA. Within this sample are around 20,000 clones, with less than 85% of them counted one time only. Roughly an eighth of the sample is held by the ten biggest clonotypes.

The paper as a whole reports these results and caveats: No data were available on ART adherence, viral resistance or therapy changes, limiting inferences about post-ART repertoire changes. Since PBMC availability was limited, sequencing covered only the TCR beta chain, with no alpha chain pairing. Expanded TRB clones identified before ART initiation dominated the repertoire at all time points, although this dominance fluctuated and declined in many PLHIV after ART. Because pre-ART samples had limited cell numbers, profiling was done on unsorted PBMC rather than on sorted CD4+ and CD8+ T cells. A significant increase in TRB diversity was found to be associated with ART initiation, although TRB diversity was observed to remain significantly below that of transplant donor controls even after long-term ART. Compared with controls, HIV repertoires had narrower CDR3 length ranges, and the network structure pointed to an antigen-experienced repertoire that shifted only slightly toward naive after ART. The samples were dated from about 2003 to 2018, and the ART regimens that were used may be less effective than current ART regimens.

About this clone itself: No antigen is known for it. It has no much larger one-base neighbor in the sample; base qualities were not kept.

The sequencing used unsorted PBMCs, collected 0.5 years before starting antiretroviral therapy. The clonotype comes from a woman in her forties or fifties with HIV. The sequence is built from TRBV27 and TRBJ2-7; TRBD1 fits 8 bases in the junction. The nucleotides are TGTGCCAGCAGTTTTGGAAGACAGGGGATTTCCCGTACGTACGAGCAGTACTTC. This encodes CASSFGRQGISRTYEQYF.